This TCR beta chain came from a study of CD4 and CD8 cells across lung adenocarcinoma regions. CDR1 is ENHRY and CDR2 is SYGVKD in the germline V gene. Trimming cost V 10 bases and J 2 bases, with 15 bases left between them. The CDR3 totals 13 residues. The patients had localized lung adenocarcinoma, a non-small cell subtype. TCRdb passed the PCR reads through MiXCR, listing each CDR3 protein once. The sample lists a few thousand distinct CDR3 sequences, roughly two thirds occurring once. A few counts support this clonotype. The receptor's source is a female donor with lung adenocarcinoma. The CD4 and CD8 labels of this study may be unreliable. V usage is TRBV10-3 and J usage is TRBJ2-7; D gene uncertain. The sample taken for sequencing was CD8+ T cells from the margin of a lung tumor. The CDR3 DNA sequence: TGTGCCACCGGTCGTGGATCGACCTACGAGCAGTACTTC. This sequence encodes CATGRGSTYEQYF.